Listed below are T cell receptor beta chains from one sample, sequenced in a study of T cell responses to AZD1222 COVID-19 vaccine. Libraries were prepared by immunoSEQ multiplex PCR; TCRdb keeps only in-frame clonotypes and omits some of them. The profile shows approximately 130,000 clones, 90% of them singletons. The sample in question was peripheral blood, obtained on day 0 of AZD1222 vaccination. All receptors derive from an adult in good health. CDR3s leave out the opening cysteine and the closing phenylalanine or tryptophan.

v_call: TRBV5-8; j_call: TRBJ2-4; cdr3_aa: ASSQRDSSGGIQY
v_call: TRBV28; j_call: TRBJ1-3; cdr3_aa: ASRPGSRSGNTIY
v_call: TRBV15; j_call: TRBJ1-5; cdr3_aa: ATSYRGGNQPQH
v_call: TRBV27; j_call: TRBJ2-7; cdr3_aa: ASSLSPVRIGAYEQY
v_call: TRBV28; j_call: TRBJ1-6; cdr3_aa: ASSLGGVMSPLH
v_call: TRBV28; j_call: TRBJ1-3; cdr3_aa: ASSSGERSGNTIY
v_call: TRBV5-1; j_call: TRBJ2-5; cdr3_aa: ASSLDQETQY
v_call: TRBV6-5; j_call: TRBJ2-1; cdr3_aa: ASAPHNEQF
v_call: TRBV5-4; j_call: TRBJ2-2; cdr3_aa: ASSLAGGGTGELF
v_call: TRBV3-1/TRBV3-2; j_call: TRBJ2-1; cdr3_aa: ASSPGQGRDEQF
v_call: TRBV28; j_call: TRBJ2-7; cdr3_aa: ASRSETGGIYEQY
v_call: TRBV19; j_call: TRBJ2-1; cdr3_aa: ASSMVAGVIRDEQF
v_call: TRBV13; j_call: TRBJ1-5; cdr3_aa: ASSQAAGPQH
v_call: TRBV6-2/TRBV6-3; j_call: TRBJ2-7; cdr3_aa: ASSYFLDPVYEQY
v_call: TRBV27; j_call: TRBJ2-3; cdr3_aa: ATAGGPYGTDTQY
v_call: TRBV2; j_call: TRBJ2-2; cdr3_aa: ASGDGDRTHRVGPPANTGELF
v_call: TRBV13; j_call: TRBJ2-5; cdr3_aa: ASSRDREQETQY
v_call: TRBV7-9; j_call: TRBJ2-2; cdr3_aa: ASSFILGNTGELF
v_call: TRBV10-3; j_call: TRBJ1-2; cdr3_aa: AISESWGGDGYT
v_call: TRBV5-1; j_call: TRBJ2-1; cdr3_aa: ASSLGPRARGYEQF
v_call: TRBV28; j_call: TRBJ2-1; cdr3_aa: ASSFPHPEGQF
v_call: TRBV19; j_call: TRBJ2-1; cdr3_aa: ASSIDSGGSYNEQF
v_call: TRBV6-5; j_call: TRBJ2-7; cdr3_aa: ASRGTGALYEQY
v_call: TRBV15; j_call: TRBJ1-2; cdr3_aa: ATSRDQGRPGGGYT
v_call: TRBV28; j_call: TRBJ1-4; cdr3_aa: ASSLTRKLF
v_call: TRBV7-2; j_call: TRBJ1-4; cdr3_aa: ASSPDRIRRSEKLF
v_call: TRBV6-1; j_call: TRBJ1-3; cdr3_aa: ASSEVYGNTIY
v_call: TRBV21-1; j_call: TRBJ2-7; cdr3_aa: ASSIRQGEFIFYEQY
v_call: TRBV5-1; j_call: TRBJ2-2; cdr3_aa: ASSLAPANTGELF
v_call: TRBV19; j_call: TRBJ2-1; cdr3_aa: ASSLLAGMYNEQF
v_call: TRBV7-9; j_call: TRBJ2-7; cdr3_aa: ASSLFTVQREGKQY
v_call: TRBV7-9; j_call: TRBJ2-7; cdr3_aa: ASSSGTGINYEQY
v_call: TRBV12-5; j_call: TRBJ2-1; cdr3_aa: ASGLGEVVGEQF
v_call: TRBV11-2; j_call: TRBJ2-5; cdr3_aa: ASSPGTSPQVETQY
v_call: TRBV5-1; j_call: TRBJ1-1; cdr3_aa: ASSLNRGGGRSNTEAF
v_call: TRBV19; j_call: TRBJ1-3; cdr3_aa: ASRPGQGNGNTIY
v_call: TRBV4-1; j_call: TRBJ1-1; cdr3_aa: ASSPRKGGGLGEAF
v_call: TRBV5-1; j_call: TRBJ2-3; cdr3_aa: ASSFTGTDTQY
v_call: TRBV5-1; j_call: TRBJ2-3; cdr3_aa: ASSMSLDTQY
v_call: TRBV11-2; j_call: TRBJ2-1; cdr3_aa: ASSPDLTSGLSNEQF
v_call: TRBV5-1; j_call: TRBJ2-7; cdr3_aa: ASSLVASRHSYEQY